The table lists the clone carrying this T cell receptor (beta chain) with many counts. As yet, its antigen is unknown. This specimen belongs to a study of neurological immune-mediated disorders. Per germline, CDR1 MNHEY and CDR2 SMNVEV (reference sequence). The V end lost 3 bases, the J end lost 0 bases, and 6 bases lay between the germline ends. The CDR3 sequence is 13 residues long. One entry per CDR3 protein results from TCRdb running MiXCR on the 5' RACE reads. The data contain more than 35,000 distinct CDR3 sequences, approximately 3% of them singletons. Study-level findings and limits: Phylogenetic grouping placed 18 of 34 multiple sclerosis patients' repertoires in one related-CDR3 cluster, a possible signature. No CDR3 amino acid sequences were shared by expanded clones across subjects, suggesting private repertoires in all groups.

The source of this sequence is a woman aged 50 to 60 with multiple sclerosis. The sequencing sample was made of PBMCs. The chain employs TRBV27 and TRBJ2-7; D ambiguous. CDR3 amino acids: CASSFGGSYEQYF. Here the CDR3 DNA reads TGTGCCAGCAGTTTTGGCGGCTCCTACGAGCAGTACTTC.